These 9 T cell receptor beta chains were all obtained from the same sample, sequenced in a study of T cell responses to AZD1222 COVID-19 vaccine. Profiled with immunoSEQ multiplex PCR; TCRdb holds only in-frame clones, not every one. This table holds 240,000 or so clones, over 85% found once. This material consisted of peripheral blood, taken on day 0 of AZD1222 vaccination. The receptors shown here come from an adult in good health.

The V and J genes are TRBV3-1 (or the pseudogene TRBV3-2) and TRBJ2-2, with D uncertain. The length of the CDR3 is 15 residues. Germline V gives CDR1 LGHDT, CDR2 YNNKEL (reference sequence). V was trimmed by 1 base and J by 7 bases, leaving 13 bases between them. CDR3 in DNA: TGTGCCAGCAGCCAAGTTCGGGCCGCGTACGGGGAGCTGTTTTTT. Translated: CASSQVRAAYGELFF.

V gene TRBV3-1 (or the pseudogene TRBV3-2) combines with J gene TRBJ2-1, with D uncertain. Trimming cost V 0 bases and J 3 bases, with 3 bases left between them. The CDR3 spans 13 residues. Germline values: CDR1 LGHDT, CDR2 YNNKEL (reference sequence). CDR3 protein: CASSQEDYNEQFF. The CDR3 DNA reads TGTGCCAGCAGCCAAGAGGACTACAATGAGCAGTTCTTC.

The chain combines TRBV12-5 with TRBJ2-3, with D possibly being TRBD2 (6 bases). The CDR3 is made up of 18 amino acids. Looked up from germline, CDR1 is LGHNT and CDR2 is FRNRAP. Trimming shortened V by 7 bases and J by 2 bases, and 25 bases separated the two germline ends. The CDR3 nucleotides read TGTGCTAGTGCCTCCGGGACTTTAACTTTCTCTTACACAGATACGCAGTATTTT. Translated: CASASGTLTFSYTDTQYF.

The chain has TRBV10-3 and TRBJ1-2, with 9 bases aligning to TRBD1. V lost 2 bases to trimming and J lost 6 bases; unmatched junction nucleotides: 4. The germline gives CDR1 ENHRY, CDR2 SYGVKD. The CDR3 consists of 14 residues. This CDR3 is CAISEGQGLDGYTF. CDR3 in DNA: TGTGCCATCAGTGAGGGACAGGGGCTAGATGGCTACACCTTC.

In DNA form, the CDR3 reads TGTGCCAGCAGCCCAGGGACAGGCCGCTACAATGAGCAGTTCTTC. It encodes CASSPGTGRYNEQFF. The genes are TRBV7-9 and TRBJ2-1; 8 nucleotides agree with TRBD1. CDR3 size: 15 residues. The J segment lost 3 bases and the V segment lost 5 bases, leaving 6 bases of the junction unmatched. In germline, CDR1 is SEHNR, CDR2 FQNEAQ (reference sequence).

The CDR3 DNA reads TGTGCCAGCAGCTCCCGGGTGCGGGATGAGCAGTTCTTC. This gives the protein CASSSRVRDEQFF. V and J are TRBV7-3 and TRBJ2-1, with D perhaps TRBD2 (5 bases). V lost 4 bases and J 8 bases, leaving 12 bases between the germline ends. The germline CDR1 and CDR2 sequences are SGHTA and FQGTGA. The CDR3 extends over 13 amino acids.

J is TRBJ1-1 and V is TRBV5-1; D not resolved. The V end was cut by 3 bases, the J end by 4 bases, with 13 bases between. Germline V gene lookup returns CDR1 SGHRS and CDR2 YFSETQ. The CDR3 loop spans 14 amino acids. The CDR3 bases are TGCGCCAGCAGCTGGTACCCTGGCGGCACTGAAGCTTTCTTT. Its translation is CASSWYPGGTEAFF. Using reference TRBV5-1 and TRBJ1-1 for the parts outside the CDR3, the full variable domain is KAGVTQTPRYLIKTRGQQVTLSCSPISGHRSVSWYQQTPGQGLQFLFEYFSETQRNKGNFPGRFSGRQFSNSRSEMNVSTLELGDSALYLCASSWYPGGTEAFFGQGTRLTVV.

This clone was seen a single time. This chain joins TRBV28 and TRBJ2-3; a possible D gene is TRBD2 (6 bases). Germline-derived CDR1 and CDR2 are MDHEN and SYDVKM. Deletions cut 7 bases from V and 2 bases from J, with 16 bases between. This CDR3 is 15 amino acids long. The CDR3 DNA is TGTGCCAGCACCCCTTCCGGGGGAGTCACAGATACGCAGTATTTT. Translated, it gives CASTPSGGVTDTQYF.

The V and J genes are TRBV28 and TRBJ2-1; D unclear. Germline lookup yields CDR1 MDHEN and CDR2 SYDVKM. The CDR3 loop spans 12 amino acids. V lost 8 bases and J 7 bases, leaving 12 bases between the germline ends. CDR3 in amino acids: CASLAGRNEQFF. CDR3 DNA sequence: TGTGCCAGCTTGGCAGGTAGGAATGAGCAGTTCTTC.